This is a list of T cell receptor beta chains from one sample in a study of regulatory T cells in long-lasting Graves disease. TCRdb re-called the multiplex PCR reads with MiXCR, one entry per CDR3 protein. The sample records approximately 400,000 distinct CDR3 sequences, 23% being singletons. The input for sequencing was peripheral blood mononuclear cells (PBMCs), taken when the disease was refractory, from a patient treated with antithyroid drugs. All receptors come from a female donor with Graves disease. CDR3s include the opening cysteine and the closing phenylalanine or tryptophan. Fields, in order: V gene, J gene, clone size, D gene, CDR3 protein, CDR3 DNA. A D gene is named only where the DNA matches it firmly. Some rows have no size entry. The others give once, few or many, or a class for an expanded clone.

v_call: TRBV7-3
j_call: TRBJ1-1
clone_size: few
d_call: -
cdr3_aa: CASRESMNTEAFF
cdr3_nt: TGTGCCAGCAGGGAATCTATGAACACTGAAGCTTTCTTT

v_call: TRBV28
j_call: TRBJ2-2
clone_size: -
d_call: TRBD1
cdr3_aa: CASSARDRSTGELFF
cdr3_nt: TGTGCCAGCAGTGCCAGGGACAGGAGCACCGGGGAGCTGTTTTTT

v_call: TRBV12-3/TRBV12-4
j_call: TRBJ2-7
clone_size: many
d_call: -
cdr3_aa: CASSTLGGRSYEQYF
cdr3_nt: TGTGCCAGCAGTACTTTGGGGGGGCGAAGCTACGAGCAGTACTTC

v_call: TRBV28
j_call: TRBJ1-1
clone_size: -
d_call: TRBD1
cdr3_aa: CASSLGGWTGQVTEAFF
cdr3_nt: TGTGCCAGCAGTTTGGGGGGCTGGACAGGTCAGGTCACTGAAGCTTTCTTT

v_call: TRBV3-1
j_call: TRBJ1-2
clone_size: many
d_call: -
cdr3_aa: CASSQGGNGYTF
cdr3_nt: TGTGCCAGCAGCCAAGGAGGGAATGGCTACACCTTC

v_call: TRBV7-3
j_call: TRBJ2-5
clone_size: few
d_call: TRBD2
cdr3_aa: CASSPSGLVWETQYF
cdr3_nt: TGTGCCAGCAGCCCGTCGGGACTAGTGTGGGAGACCCAGTACTTC

v_call: TRBV12-3/TRBV12-4
j_call: TRBJ1-2
clone_size: -
d_call: TRBD1
cdr3_aa: CASSRQGAAYGYTF
cdr3_nt: TGTGCCAGCAGTCGACAGGGGGCAGCCTATGGCTACACCTTC

v_call: TRBV14
j_call: TRBJ2-2
clone_size: -
d_call: -
cdr3_aa: CASSPLDTAGELFF
cdr3_nt: TGTGCCAGCAGCCCCCTCGACACCGCCGGGGAGCTGTTTTTT

v_call: TRBV5-6
j_call: TRBJ2-1
clone_size: -
d_call: -
cdr3_aa: CASSRPQFYDPYNEQFF
cdr3_nt: TGTGCCAGCAGCAGACCTCAGTTCTACGACCCCTACAATGAGCAGTTCTTC

v_call: TRBV27
j_call: TRBJ2-2
clone_size: few
d_call: -
cdr3_aa: CASRRATGELFF
cdr3_nt: TGTGCCAGCAGGAGAGCCACCGGGGAGCTGTTTTTT

v_call: TRBV4-1
j_call: TRBJ2-7
clone_size: few
d_call: TRBD1
cdr3_aa: CASSQGGQGAYEQYF
cdr3_nt: TGCGCCAGCAGCCAGGGGGGACAGGGGGCCTACGAGCAGTACTTC

v_call: TRBV7-9
j_call: TRBJ1-2
clone_size: few
d_call: -
cdr3_aa: CASSLAGAWYGYTF
cdr3_nt: TGTGCCAGCAGCTTAGCAGGGGCGTGGTATGGCTACACCTTC

v_call: TRBV2
j_call: TRBJ2-2
clone_size: many
d_call: -
cdr3_aa: CASSAHARTGELFF
cdr3_nt: TGTGCCAGCAGCGCACATGCCCGTACCGGGGAGCTGTTTTTT

v_call: TRBV6-1
j_call: TRBJ2-7
clone_size: many
d_call: TRBD2
cdr3_aa: CASSRPGLAAHEQYF
cdr3_nt: TGTGCCAGCAGTAGGCCGGGACTAGCGGCCCACGAGCAGTACTTC

v_call: TRBV6-1
j_call: TRBJ2-6
clone_size: few
d_call: TRBD1
cdr3_aa: CASSPGTGGTSGANVLTF
cdr3_nt: TGTGCCAGCAGCCCCGGGACAGGGGGGACAAGCGGGGCCAACGTCCTGACTTTC

v_call: TRBV20-1
j_call: TRBJ2-1
clone_size: few
d_call: -
cdr3_aa: CSARGDYEQFF
cdr3_nt: TGCAGTGCCAGGGGTGACTATGAGCAGTTCTTC

v_call: TRBV20-1
j_call: TRBJ2-7
clone_size: -
d_call: TRBD2
cdr3_aa: CSASHLAGDYEQYF
cdr3_nt: TGCAGTGCTAGCCATCTAGCGGGAGACTACGAGCAGTACTTC

v_call: TRBV29-1
j_call: TRBJ1-1
clone_size: many
d_call: -
cdr3_aa: CSSIFSTEAFF
cdr3_nt: TGCAGCTCAATCTTTTCGACTGAAGCTTTCTTT

v_call: TRBV6-2/TRBV6-3
j_call: TRBJ2-4
clone_size: many
d_call: -
cdr3_aa: CASTLGPGFLQNIQYF
cdr3_nt: TGTGCCAGCACCCTTGGTCCGGGTTTTCTGCAAAACATTCAGTACTTC

v_call: TRBV18
j_call: TRBJ2-7
clone_size: few
d_call: -
cdr3_aa: CASSPDRKADEQYF
cdr3_nt: TGTGCCAGCTCCCCGGACAGAAAGGCTGACGAGCAGTACTTC

v_call: TRBV7-2
j_call: TRBJ1-1
clone_size: -
d_call: -
cdr3_aa: CASSFRSRGYTEAFF
cdr3_nt: TGTGCCAGCAGCTTTAGATCTCGCGGATACACTGAAGCTTTCTTT

v_call: TRBV3-1
j_call: TRBJ2-5
clone_size: -
d_call: TRBD1
cdr3_aa: CASSPFGTGAKETQYF
cdr3_nt: TGTGCCAGCAGCCCCTTCGGGACAGGGGCTAAAGAGACCCAGTACTTC

v_call: TRBV12-3/TRBV12-4
j_call: TRBJ1-1
clone_size: many
d_call: -
cdr3_aa: CASSGDGMNTEAFF
cdr3_nt: TGTGCCAGCAGTGGGGACGGAATGAACACTGAAGCTTTCTTT

v_call: TRBV12-3/TRBV12-4
j_call: TRBJ2-7
clone_size: many
d_call: TRBD1
cdr3_aa: CASSLVTGSEQYF
cdr3_nt: TGTGCCAGCAGTTTAGTGACAGGGTCCGAGCAGTACTTC

v_call: TRBV20-1
j_call: TRBJ1-6
clone_size: -
d_call: TRBD1
cdr3_aa: CSARGGGQGVNSPLHF
cdr3_nt: TGCAGTGCTAGAGGGGGGGGACAGGGAGTAAATTCACCCCTCCACTTT

v_call: TRBV6-2/TRBV6-3
j_call: TRBJ2-5
clone_size: -
d_call: TRBD1
cdr3_aa: CASRDRVPETQYF
cdr3_nt: TGTGCCAGCAGGGACAGGGTCCCAGAGACCCAGTACTTC

v_call: TRBV5-1
j_call: TRBJ2-7
clone_size: -
d_call: -
cdr3_aa: CASSFGRKQYF
cdr3_nt: TGCGCCAGCAGCTTTGGGAGAAAGCAGTACTTC

v_call: TRBV20-1
j_call: TRBJ2-7
clone_size: -
d_call: -
cdr3_aa: CSAFNPGTEYEQYF
cdr3_nt: TGCAGTGCTTTTAACCCCGGGACGGAGTACGAGCAGTACTTC

v_call: TRBV19
j_call: TRBJ2-7
clone_size: few
d_call: TRBD2
cdr3_aa: CASSIGGGAYEQYF
cdr3_nt: TGTGCCAGTAGTATTGGGGGAGGGGCCTACGAGCAGTACTTC

v_call: TRBV28
j_call: TRBJ2-7
clone_size: few
d_call: -
cdr3_aa: CASRPGGYEQYF
cdr3_nt: TGTGCCAGCAGGCCGGGCGGCTACGAGCAGTACTTC